The 18 T cell receptor beta chains below were found in one sample sequenced in a study of control samples from healthy donors and cancer patients. The assay was immunoSEQ multiplex PCR, and TCRdb's table has in-frame clones only and misses some. In the table there are 74,000 or so clones, 89% of which are singletons. The sample comprised blood. These receptors were collected from a man aged 45-60 years in good health.

J is TRBJ1-6 and V is TRBV2; D ambiguous. Trimming left V 7 bases short and J 5 bases short, with 9 bases between. The CDR3 is 13 residues long. Germline CDR1 and CDR2: SNHLY and FYNNEI. CDR3 sequence reads: CASTWQDNSPLHF. Here the CDR3 DNA reads TGTGCCAGCACATGGCAGGATAATTCACCCCTCCACTTT. Full variable domain (remainder filled in from reference TRBV2 and TRBJ1-6): EPEVTQTPSHQVTQMGQEVILRCVPISNHLYFYWYRQILGQKVEFLVSFYNNEISEKSEIFDDQFSVERPDGSNFTLKIRSTKLEDSAMYFCASTWQDNSPLHFGNGTRLTVT.

The V and J genes are TRBV4-2 and TRBJ1-4; 9 bases are shared with TRBD1. The CDR3 spans 16 residues. The germline V gene has CDR1 LGHNA and CDR2 YNFKEQ. Unmatched junction bases numbered 4, after V lost 0 bases and J lost 5 bases. Here the CDR3 DNA reads TGTGCCAGCAGCCAAGACGGCGGACAGGGGAATGAAAAACTGTTTTTT. Translating it yields CASSQDGGQGNEKLFF.

The rearrangement joins TRBV11-2 to TRBJ2-1; 9 bases match TRBD2. V lost 5 bases, J lost 3 bases, and 8 bases stayed unmatched. CDR1 is SGHAT and CDR2 is FQNNGV in the germline V gene. This CDR3 contains 16 residues. The CDR3 DNA sequence: TGTGCCAGCAGCCTCCAGCGGGGGGCGTACTACAATGAGCAGTTCTTC. Translated: CASSLQRGAYYNEQFF.

This rearrangement joins TRBV30 to TRBJ2-3; maybe TRBD2 (6 bases). This CDR3 has 13 residues. V was trimmed by 0 bases and J by 9 bases, leaving 13 bases between them. The germline CDR1 and CDR2 sequences are GTSNPN and SVGIG (reference sequence). In DNA, the CDR3 is TGTGCCTGGAGTGTTGGCGGGGTCGAGACGCAGTATTTT. This codes for CAWSVGGVETQYF.

This rearrangement joins TRBV27 to TRBJ1-2; TRBD1 aligns across 9 bases. The germline V gene has CDR1 MNHEY and CDR2 SMNVEV (reference sequence). The CDR3 totals 13 residues. J was trimmed by 4 bases and V by 3 bases; bases with no gene match: 0. The CDR3 DNA reads TGTGCCAGCAGTTTGACAGGGGGCTATGGCTACACCTTC. Encoded protein: CASSLTGGYGYTF.

The chain is built from TRBV4-2 and TRBJ1-3; the match to TRBD1 covers 8 bases. Germline trimming cut 4 bases from V and 0 bases from J; bases unmatched to any gene: 8. The CDR3 loop spans 17 amino acids. CDR1 LGHNA and CDR2 YNFKEQ come from the germline V gene. The CDR3 here is CASSLRTGLSSGNTIYF. The DNA for the CDR3 is TGTGCCAGCAGCCTTAGGACAGGGTTAAGCTCTGGAAACACCATATATTTT.

The chain employs TRBV7-6 and TRBJ2-7; 7 bases map to TRBD1. Germline V CDR1 and CDR2: SGHVS, FNYEAQ. After removal of 3 bases from V and 5 bases from J, the junction contained 7 bases not matched to a gene. The CDR3 runs 14 residues. The CDR3 DNA is TGTGCCAGCAGCTTGGCGACAGGGTTGAACGAGCAGTACTTC. Amino acid sequence: CASSLATGLNEQYF.

V usage is TRBV11-2 and J usage is TRBJ2-7; weak D call: TRBD2 (7 bases). The germline V and J ends were trimmed by 5 bases and 2 bases, with 19 bases remaining between them. In germline, CDR1 is SGHAT, CDR2 FQNNGV. This CDR3 region has 16 residues. The chain's CDR3 is CASSANMGGATYEQYF. The CDR3 DNA reads TGTGCCAGCAGCGCAAACATGGGGGGGGCCACCTACGAGCAGTACTTC. Full variable domain (rest looked up from reference TRBV11-2 and TRBJ2-7): EAGVAQSPRYKIIEKRQSVAFWCNPISGHATLYWYQQILGQGPKLLIQFQNNGVVDDSQLPKDRFSAERLKGVDSTLKIQPAKLEDSAVYLCASSANMGGATYEQYFGPGTRLTVT.

V is TRBV19 and J is TRBJ2-1; 15 positions agree with TRBD2. V trimming: 5 bases; J trimming: 8 bases; junction bases outside the gene matches: 7. Germline assignment: CDR1 LNHDA and CDR2 SQIVND (reference sequence). This CDR3 region has 16 residues. The CDR3 reads CASSPRTSGGADEQFF. The DNA of the CDR3 is TGTGCCAGTAGTCCGAGGACTAGCGGGGGGGCCGATGAGCAGTTCTTC.

The CDR3 nucleotides are TGTGCCAGCAGCTTATGGTCCGGCGTCAGGGGGACCACGCTTTTCTACGAGCAGTACTTC. It translates to CASSLWSGVRGTTLFYEQYF. This sequence joins TRBV5-5 and TRBJ2-7; 7 bases agree with TRBD1. CDR3 length equals 20 residues. V was clipped by 2 bases and J by 3 bases; unmatched bases: 23. From germline, CDR1 is SGHKS and CDR2 YYEKEE (reference sequence).

The J gene is TRBJ2-2, the V gene TRBV19; TRBD2 matches 15 bases. The CDR3 covers 19 residues. Trimming removed 6 bases from V and 4 bases from J; junction bases left unmatched: 12. Germline values: CDR1 LNHDA, CDR2 SQIVND (reference sequence). CDR3 coding DNA: TGTGCCAGTAGACCTTCCGGACTAGCGGGGGGGCTGAGCACCGGGGAGCTGTTTTTT. The encoded protein is CASRPSGLAGGLSTGELFF.

The chain combines TRBV15 with TRBJ1-1; D is ambiguous. The germline V and J ends were trimmed by 0 bases and 5 bases, with 7 bases remaining between them. CDR1 is LNHNV and CDR2 is YYDKDF in the germline V gene (reference sequence). This CDR3 contains 13 residues. The CDR3: CATSRDRQTEAFF. For the CDR3, the DNA is TGTGCCACCAGCAGAGATAGGCAAACTGAAGCTTTCTTT.

V is TRBV7-8 and J is TRBJ2-1; TRBD2 matches at 12 bases. Germline CDR1 is SGHVS and CDR2 is FQNEAQ. The V and J ends lost 2 bases and 7 bases, in that order; junction bases with no gene match: 3. The length of the CDR3 is 15 residues. CDR3 DNA sequence: TGTGCCAGCAGCTTACTAGCGGGGGGGCCAAATGAGCAGTTCTTC. It yields the protein CASSLLAGGPNEQFF.

The chain carries TRBV19 and TRBJ2-3; D is possibly TRBD2 (6 bases). CDR3 length equals 15 residues. Looked up from germline, CDR1 is LNHDA and CDR2 is SQIVND (reference sequence). V was shortened by 1 base and J by 6 bases, with 14 bases between the two germline ends. The CDR3 is CASSIVGASGDTQYF. For the CDR3, the DNA is TGTGCCAGTAGTATAGTAGGAGCCAGCGGGGATACGCAGTATTTT.

The J gene is TRBJ2-3, the V gene TRBV4-2; no reliable D call. Per the germline V gene, CDR1 is LGHNA and CDR2 is YNFKEQ. V shed 0 bases and J shed 2 bases, with 6 bases lying between them. The CDR3 totals 14 residues. CDR3 in DNA: TGTGCCAGCAGCCAAGAACTCTTCACAGATACGCAGTATTTT. Protein sequence: CASSQELFTDTQYF.

V is TRBV10-3 and J is TRBJ1-4, with 7 positions matching TRBD1. V lost 2 bases to trimming and J lost 7 bases; unmatched junction nucleotides: 7. The CDR3 runs 15 residues. Germline V CDR1 and CDR2: ENHRY, SYGVKD. As DNA, the CDR3 is TGTGCCATCAGTGAGAGTACAGGGGCACGTGAAAAACTGTTTTTT. Protein product: CAISESTGAREKLFF.

The chain combines TRBV30 with TRBJ2-7; D is unresolved. From germline, CDR1 is GTSNPN and CDR2 SVGIG (reference sequence). The CDR3 runs to 15 residues. V was clipped by 0 bases and J by 0 bases, with 12 bases between them. The CDR3 here is CAWSVDSFSSYEQYF. CDR3 sequence (DNA): TGTGCCTGGAGTGTAGATAGCTTTAGCTCCTACGAGCAGTACTTC.

This chain connects TRBV30 to TRBJ1-4; D unclear. The CDR3 totals 15 residues. Germline CDR1 is GTSNPN and CDR2 is SVGIG (reference sequence). V lost 2 bases and J lost 0, with 10 bases in between. CDR3 sequence: CAWSIPRATNEKLFF. CDR3 bases: TGTGCCTGGAGTATCCCAAGGGCAACTAATGAAAAACTGTTTTTT.